These 16 T cell receptor beta chains originate from one sample sequenced in a study of identical twins. TCRdb reprocessed the 5' RACE reads via MiXCR and lists one record per CDR3 protein. In the table there are roughly 750,000 distinct CDR3 sequences, approximately 21% of which are singletons. The same data also contributed to another study, on T cells expressing NK-cell markers.

The sample consisted of PBMCs. The receptors here all came from a woman younger than 35 in good health.

This clonotype has more than one count but fewer than ten. The chain carries TRBV27 and TRBJ2-5; D gene ambiguous. The V end lost 6 bases, the J end lost 2 bases, and 16 bases lay between the germline ends. The CDR3 is 15 residues long. Germline V gene lookup returns CDR1 MNHEY and CDR2 SMNVEV (reference sequence). The CDR3 sequence: CASRGGTTPQETQYF. The CDR3 nucleotides are TGTGCCAGCAGGGGTGGTACTACCCCTCAAGAGACCCAGTACTTC.

This clonotype has just a few counts. The V gene is TRBV7-6, the J gene TRBJ1-6, with D tentatively TRBD1 (5 bases). V lost 4 bases and J 4 bases, leaving 11 bases between the germline ends. In germline, CDR1 is SGHVS, CDR2 FNYEAQ. This CDR3 is built from 15 residues. Here the CDR3 reads CASSSQETYNSPLHF. CDR3 coding DNA: TGTGCCAGCAGCTCACAGGAGACTTATAATTCACCCCTCCACTTT.

The chain employs TRBV2 and TRBJ2-7; D is perhaps TRBD1 or TRBD2 (5 bases each). With 8 bases removed from V and 2 bases from J, the gap between germline ends came to 10 bases. There are 12 residues in the CDR3. CDR1 is SNHLY, CDR2 FYNNEI, per germline. In DNA form, the CDR3 reads TGTGCCAGCGTCGAGGGGACCTACGAGCAGTACTTC. Protein sequence: CASVEGTYEQYF.

The CDR3 DNA reads as TGTGCCAGCAGTCACCGCGGACAGGGGTATGGCTACACCTTC. This encodes CASSHRGQGYGYTF. The chain carries TRBV6-2 or TRBV6-3 and TRBJ1-2, with 9 bases that match TRBD1. The length of the CDR3 is 14 residues. J gave up 5 bases and V 5 bases, and 6 bases lay outside the gene matches. CDR1 and CDR2 from the germline V gene are MNHEY and SVGEGT.

This clonotype was detected many times. The CDR3 nucleotides are TGCAGTGCTCGGGACAGGGTTGAGTCACCCCTCCACTTT. It specifies CSARDRVESPLHF. The chain carries TRBV20-1 and TRBJ1-6; 9 bases agree with TRBD1. The CDR3 runs to 13 residues. Per germline, CDR1 DFQATT and CDR2 SNEGSKA (reference sequence). The junction had 6 bases not matched to a gene; V was cut back by 5 bases and J by 10 bases.

The chain carries TRBV10-3 and TRBJ2-1; tentative D call: TRBD1 (6 bases). V was clipped by 4 bases and J by 10 bases, with 14 bases between them. The CDR3 runs to 13 residues. Germline CDR1 and CDR2: ENHRY and SYGVKD. CDR3 residues: CAISAGQPAEQFF. In DNA, the CDR3 is TGTGCCATCAGTGCCGGACAGCCCGCCGAGCAGTTCTTC.

This rearrangement joins TRBV12-3 or TRBV12-4 to TRBJ1-3, with D perhaps matching TRBD1 (6 bases). V was trimmed by 3 bases and J by 4 bases, leaving 13 bases between them. This CDR3 comprises 15 residues. The CDR3, as DNA: TGTGCCAGCAGTTTTAGGGGGACTCAAGGAAACACCATATATTTT. This sequence encodes CASSFRGTQGNTIYF.

This clonotype has more than one count but fewer than ten. The chain recombines TRBV18 with TRBJ2-7; no clear D. Looked up from germline, CDR1 is KGHSH and CDR2 is LQKENI. The V end was cut by 0 bases, the J end by 6 bases, with 15 bases between. The CDR3 has 15 residues. The CDR3 DNA reads as TGTGCCAGCTCACCACCGAACCCCGGTCGAGGCGAGCAGTACTTC. This encodes CASSPPNPGRGEQYF. Drawing the rest from reference TRBV18 and TRBJ2-7, the complete variable domain is NAGVMQNPRHLVRRRGQEARLRCSPMKGHSHVYWYRQLPEEGLKFMVYLQKENIIDESGMPKERFSAEFPKEGPSILRIQQVVRGDSAAYFCASSPPNPGRGEQYFGPGTRLTVT.

This clonotype occurred a few times. V gene TRBV7-3 combines with J gene TRBJ2-1; 7 positions agree with TRBD1. The CDR3 has 15 residues. The V gene end was trimmed by 5 bases and the J gene end by 7 bases; junction bases not matched to a gene: 11. Looked up from germline, CDR1 is SGHTA and CDR2 is FQGTGA. CDR3 amino acids: CASSAYRGRGNEQFF. CDR3 in DNA: TGTGCCAGCAGCGCTTACAGGGGCCGCGGGAATGAGCAGTTCTTC.

The V gene is TRBV6-5, the J gene TRBJ2-3; D uncertain. Trimming took 4 bases from V and 2 from J, leaving 16 bases between them. The germline V gene encodes CDR1 MNHEY and CDR2 SVGAGI. The CDR3 is 16 residues long. CDR3 bases: TGTGCCAGCAGTTTGGATATTACGGGTACCACAGATACGCAGTATTTT. Translation: CASSLDITGTTDTQYF.

This clonotype was picked up a small number of times. The V call is TRBV6-5, the J call TRBJ2-7; D is possibly TRBD1 or TRBD2 (5 bases each). The CDR3 consists of 14 residues. Trimming pared 1 base from V and 0 bases from J, leaving 7 bases between. CDR1 MNHEY and CDR2 SVGAGI come from the germline V gene. The chain's CDR3 is CASSYLGDSYEQYF. As DNA, the CDR3 is TGTGCCAGCAGTTACTTGGGGGACTCCTACGAGCAGTACTTC.

This clonotype was picked up many times. The chain combines TRBV10-2 with TRBJ2-5, with 11 bases that match TRBD2. There are 18 residues in the CDR3. V gave up 2 bases and J gave up 3 bases; unmatched junction bases: 11. Germline assignment: CDR1 WSHSY and CDR2 SAAADI. CDR3 nucleotide sequence: TGCGCCAGCAGTGAGCCCCGACTAGCGGGGAGTCAAAAAGAGACCCAGTACTTC. Translating gives CASSEPRLAGSQKETQYF.

This clonotype was seen at least ten times. The rearrangement links TRBV9 to TRBJ1-4; D not resolved. This CDR3 is 15 amino acids long. The germline V gene has CDR1 SGDLS and CDR2 YYNGEE. V gave up 4 bases and J gave up 7 bases, with 17 bases separating them. The CDR3 bases are TGTGCCAGCAGCCCCATGGACGATCGGGGTGAAAAACTGTTTTTT. This encodes CASSPMDDRGEKLFF. Complete variable domain (other parts from reference TRBV9 and TRBJ1-4): DSGVTQTPKHLITATGQRVTLRCSPRSGDLSVYWYQQSLDQGLQFLIQYYNGEERAKGNILERFSAQQFPDLHSELNLSSLELGDSALYFCASSPMDDRGEKLFFGSGTQLSVL.

The chain has TRBV12-3 or TRBV12-4 and TRBJ1-2; D is ambiguous. V shed 6 bases and J shed 8 bases, with 25 bases lying between them. The CDR3 extends over 16 amino acids. This chain's CDR3 is CASSSNGQRLYQGYTF. The DNA of the CDR3 is TGTGCCAGCAGCTCTAACGGGCAGCGTCTGTATCAAGGCTACACCTTC.

This clonotype occurred a few times. The rearrangement joins TRBV15 to TRBJ1-3; tentative D call: TRBD1 (6 bases). CDR3 length: 17 amino acids. Germline CDR1 LNHNV, CDR2 YYDKDF (reference sequence). V shed 1 base and J shed 5 bases, with 18 bases lying between them. The CDR3 DNA follows: TGTGCCACCAGCAGAGGAGGGGGAGAATATAGTAGAAACACCATATATTTT. It encodes CATSRGGGEYSRNTIYF.

This clonotype was counted ten times or more. V is TRBV29-1 and J is TRBJ1-5; D is possibly TRBD1 (6 bases). The CDR3 length is 14 residues. Trimming left V 8 bases short and J 1 base short, with 15 bases between. Germline V gives CDR1 SQVTM, CDR2 ANQGSEA. The CDR3 sequence is CSTQGPGSNQPQHF. The CDR3, as DNA: TGCAGCACCCAGGGGCCTGGGAGCAATCAGCCCCAGCATTTT. Complete variable domain (other parts from reference TRBV29-1 and TRBJ1-5): SAVISQKPSRDICQRGTSLTIQCQVDSQVTMMFWYRQQPGQSLTLIATANQGSEATYESGFVIDKFPISRPNLTFSTLTVSNMSPEDSSIYLCSTQGPGSNQPQHFGDGTRLSIL.